This TCR beta chain was identified in a study of T cells in Graves' hyperthyroidism and ophthalmopathy. Template material for amplifying TCR beta CDR3 regions consisted of RNA transcripts. Primed by the HTBI set, a first-round RT-PCR was run on the TCR CDR3. TCRdb analysed the multiplex PCR reads with MiXCR anew, one entry per CDR3 protein. Of roughly 800,000 distinct CDR3 sequences in the sample, 38% were seen once. An absence of ophthalmopathy progression within 18 months meant stable Graves' hyperthyroidism. The CDR3 has 13 residues. Germline-derived CDR1 and CDR2 are ENHRY and SYGVKD. Trimming left V 2 bases short and J 7 bases short, with 6 bases between. Study outcomes and limitations: Prediction of ophthalmopathy progression came a median 6.5 months pre-onset. Ophthalmopathy could be told apart from stable hyperthyroidism with a 13 V-J model.

The sample holds many counts of this clonotype. Its antigen is unknown. The TCR originated in a man aged 18 to 29 with Graves' hyperthyroidism. Material: blood. The gene calls are TRBV10-3 and TRBJ1-6, with D uncertain. The CDR3 DNA is TGTGCCATCAGTGAGCTGGACAATTCACCCCTCCACTTT. Amino acids: CAISELDNSPLHF.